This T cell receptor beta chain was sequenced for a study of CD8 T cells in ankylosing spondylitis. Between the trimmed V and J ends, which lost 7 bases and 1 base, there was a span of 10 bases. This CDR3 contains 14 residues. TCRdb re-derived calls from the 5' RACE reads in MiXCR, one entry per CDR3 protein. The sample shows about 340,000 distinct CDR3 sequences, 20% to 25% of them seen only once. This clonotype was seen a handful of times. The sample taken for sequencing was blood, either unsorted or a sorted T cell fraction (not recorded which). The chain recombines TRBV12-3 or TRBV12-4 with TRBJ2-2, with D possibly called TRBD1 or TRBD2 (5 bases each). This TCR derives from a male donor with ankylosing spondylitis or in good health (not recorded which). The CDR3 loop reads CASTTGRNTGELFF. Written as DNA, the CDR3 is TGTGCCAGCACCACGGGGCGGAACACCGGGGAGCTGTTTTTT.